The sequence of this T cell receptor (beta chain) was determined in a study of radiotherapy plus CTLA-4 blockade in lung cancer. Regarding the study as a whole: After treatment with radiotherapy plus ipilimumab, TCR clones that came from the tumor expanded in blood.

CDR1 is SEHNR, CDR2 FQNEAQ, per germline (reference sequence). Trimming shortened V by 1 base and J by 5 bases, and 11 bases separated the two germline ends. The length of the CDR3 is 14 residues. In regard to this clone: The antigen is not known.

The repertoire was sequenced with immunoSEQ multiplex PCR; TCRdb's copy has only in-frame clones and lacks some. The table shows 84,000 or so clones, with roughly four fifths occurring only once. The receptor was derived from a human donor with non-small cell lung cancer that progressed on radiotherapy plus ipilimumab. Specimen: peripheral blood, collected from a patient treated with radiotherapy plus ipilimumab. This chain links TRBV7-9 with TRBJ1-2; D call uncertain. CDR3: CASSLETSGYGYTF. In DNA form, the CDR3 reads TGTGCCAGCAGCTTAGAGACCTCCGGGTATGGCTACACCTTC.